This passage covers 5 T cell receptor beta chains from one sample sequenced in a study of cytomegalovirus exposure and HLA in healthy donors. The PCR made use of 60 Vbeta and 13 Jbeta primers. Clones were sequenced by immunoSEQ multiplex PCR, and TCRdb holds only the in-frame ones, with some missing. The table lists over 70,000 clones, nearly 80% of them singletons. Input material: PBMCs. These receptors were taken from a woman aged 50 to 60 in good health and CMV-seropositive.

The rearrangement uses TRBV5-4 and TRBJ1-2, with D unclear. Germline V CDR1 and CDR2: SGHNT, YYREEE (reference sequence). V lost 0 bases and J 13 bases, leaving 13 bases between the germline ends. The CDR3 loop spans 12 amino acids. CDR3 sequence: CASSLAIGTTTF. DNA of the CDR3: TGTGCCAGCAGCTTGGCCATCGGAACTACCACCTTC.

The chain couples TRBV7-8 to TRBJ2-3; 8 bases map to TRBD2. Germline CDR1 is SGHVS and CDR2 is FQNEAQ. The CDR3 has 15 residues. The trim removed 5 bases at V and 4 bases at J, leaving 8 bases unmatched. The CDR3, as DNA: TGTGCCAGCAGCCTGGGCCTAGCGGGCCCAGATACGCAGTATTTT. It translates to CASSLGLAGPDTQYF.

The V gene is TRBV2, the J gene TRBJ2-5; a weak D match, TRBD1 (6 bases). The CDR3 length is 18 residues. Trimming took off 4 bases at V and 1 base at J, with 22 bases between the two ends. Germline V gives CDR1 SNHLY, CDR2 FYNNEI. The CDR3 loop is CASSGGRGQKGSQETQYF. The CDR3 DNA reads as TGTGCCAGCAGTGGGGGGCGAGGACAAAAAGGGAGCCAAGAGACCCAGTACTTC.

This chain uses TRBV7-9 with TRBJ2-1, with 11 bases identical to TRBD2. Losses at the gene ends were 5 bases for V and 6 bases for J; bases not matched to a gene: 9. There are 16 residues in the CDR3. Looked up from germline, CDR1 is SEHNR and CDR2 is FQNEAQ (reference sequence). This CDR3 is CASSAYLGLAVNEQFF. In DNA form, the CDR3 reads TGTGCCAGCAGCGCTTATTTGGGACTAGCGGTCAATGAGCAGTTCTTC.

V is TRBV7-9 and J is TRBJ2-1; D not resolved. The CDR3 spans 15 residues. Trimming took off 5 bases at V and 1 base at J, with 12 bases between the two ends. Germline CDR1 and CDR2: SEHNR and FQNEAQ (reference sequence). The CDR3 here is CASSPAKWSYNEQFF. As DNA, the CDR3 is TGTGCCAGCAGCCCCGCTAAGTGGTCCTACAATGAGCAGTTCTTC.